The 15 T cell receptor beta chains reported below all come from one sample, sequenced in a study of blood T cell repertoires in COVID-19. Clones were read by immunoSEQ multiplex PCR, and TCRdb kept only the in-frame ones, dropping some. The sample records some 280,000 clones, around 90% being singletons. The source material was peripheral blood. The receptors here all came from a middle-aged woman who had recovered from COVID-19.

This chain joins TRBV27 and TRBJ2-3; 11 bases fit TRBD1. Germline trimming cut 5 bases from V and 3 bases from J; bases unmatched to any gene: 10. Per the germline V gene, CDR1 is MNHEY and CDR2 is SMNVEV (reference sequence). This CDR3 region has 17 residues. The CDR3 sequence is CASSPPWTGGRTDTQYF. The CDR3 nucleotides read TGTGCCAGCAGTCCTCCTTGGACAGGGGGCAGGACAGATACGCAGTATTTT.

The chain uses TRBV4-2 and TRBJ2-5; 9 bases align to TRBD2. This CDR3 region has 16 residues. Unmatched junction bases numbered 6, after V lost 0 bases and J lost 4 bases. The germline gives CDR1 LGHNA, CDR2 YNFKEQ. The DNA for the CDR3 is TGTGCCAGCAGCCAAGAAGGAGATAGCGGGAGAGAGACCCAGTACTTC. Its protein is CASSQEGDSGRETQYF.

This chain joins TRBV7-2 and TRBJ1-4, with 9 positions matching TRBD1. The V and J ends lost 4 bases and 8 bases, in that order; junction bases with no gene match: 11. The length of the CDR3 is 16 residues. The germline CDR1 and CDR2 sequences are SGHTA and FQGNSA. The CDR3 nucleotides are TGTGCCAGCAGCTCGACCGCCACAGGGGGCGCGGAAAAACTGTTTTTT. Protein sequence: CASSSTATGGAEKLFF.

The J gene is TRBJ2-1, the V gene TRBV12-5, with 10 bases lining up with TRBD2. Germline CDR1 reads LGHNT; CDR2 reads FRNRAP. V lost 0 bases, J lost 7 bases, and 6 bases stayed unmatched. CDR3 size: 16 residues. CDR3 sequence reads: CASGLVQSSGSNEQFF. The CDR3 nucleotides are TGTGCTAGTGGTTTGGTACAGTCTAGCGGGAGTAATGAGCAGTTCTTC.

The V and J genes are TRBV28 and TRBJ1-5; tentative D call: TRBD1 (5 bases). This CDR3 is built from 16 residues. Germline CDR1 is MDHEN and CDR2 is SYDVKM. V was clipped by 7 bases and J by 6 bases, with 22 bases between them. The CDR3 region is CASKLSGREGRQPQHF. The CDR3 DNA is TGTGCCAGCAAATTATCCGGCAGGGAAGGGCGTCAGCCCCAGCATTTT.

The chain uses TRBV6-5 and TRBJ2-7, with 11 bases fitting TRBD2. Germline-derived CDR1 and CDR2 are MNHEY and SVGAGI. The CDR3 has 15 residues. V shed 5 bases and J 7 bases; nucleotides not matched to a gene: 10. The CDR3 spells CASSPVAGGPSEQYF. The CDR3, as DNA: TGTGCCAGCAGTCCGGTAGCGGGGGGGCCTAGTGAGCAGTACTTC.

The chain couples TRBV4-2 to TRBJ2-7; 11 bases agree with TRBD2. Germline CDR1 reads LGHNA; CDR2 reads YNFKEQ. V lost 4 bases and J lost 10; bases outside the gene matches: 9. The CDR3 runs to 14 residues. The CDR3 loop reads CASSRGTSGLEQYF. CDR3 coding DNA: TGTGCCAGCAGCCGAGGGACTAGCGGCCTCGAACAGTACTTC.

V gene TRBV4-2 combines with J gene TRBJ2-5, with TRBD1 matching over 10 bases. J was trimmed by 5 bases and V by 0 bases; bases with no gene match: 9. The CDR3 contains 17 residues. Germline loops: CDR1 LGHNA, CDR2 YNFKEQ. CDR3 nucleotides: TGTGCCAGCAGCCAAGATCCCGTGACAGGGGGCTTGGAGACCCAGTACTTC. The encoded protein is CASSQDPVTGGLETQYF.

The V gene is TRBV6-5, the J gene TRBJ1-5, with D possibly matching TRBD1 (6 bases). Trimming took off 8 bases at V and 5 bases at J, with 13 bases between the two ends. The CDR3 covers 13 residues. Germline CDR1 is MNHEY and CDR2 is SVGAGI. The CDR3 DNA sequence: TGTGCCAGCGCGGGGGGCCCCTATCAGCCCCAGCATTTT. This codes for CASAGGPYQPQHF.

The V and J genes are TRBV11-1 and TRBJ1-1; tentative D call: TRBD1 (5 bases). CDR3 length equals 14 residues. The germline CDR1 and CDR2 sequences are SGHAT and FQDESV (reference sequence). Trimming left V 3 bases short and J 3 bases short, with 11 bases between. CDR3 nucleotide sequence: TGTGCCAGCAGCTTCGGCCTAGGGGACACTGAAGCTTTCTTT. Its protein product is CASSFGLGDTEAFF.

This clone was observed a single time. The chain couples TRBV29-1 to TRBJ2-7, with 9 nucleotides matching TRBD2. V lost 4 bases and J lost 3; bases outside the gene matches: 4. This CDR3 region has 13 residues. Germline V gene lookup returns CDR1 SQVTM and CDR2 ANQGSEA. CDR3 sequence reads: CSVGLAGLYEQYF. CDR3 bases: TGCAGCGTTGGGCTAGCGGGACTCTACGAGCAGTACTTC.

The chain has TRBV7-2 and TRBJ2-3; 10 positions agree with TRBD1. This CDR3 has 15 amino acids. The V gene's germline CDR1 is SGHTA and CDR2 FQGNSA. The junction had 5 bases not matched to a gene; V was cut back by 5 bases and J by 3 bases. The CDR3 coding sequence is TGTGCCAGCAGCCGTGGGGACAGGGGTACAGATACGCAGTATTTT. Protein sequence: CASSRGDRGTDTQYF.

The chain links TRBV3-1 (or the pseudogene TRBV3-2) to TRBJ1-1, with D hard to call. Germline V lookup: CDR1 LGHDT, CDR2 YNNKEL (reference sequence). The CDR3 contains 12 residues. V was shortened by 6 bases and J by 8 bases, with 13 bases between the two germline ends. The chain's CDR3 is CASSQTRGEAFF. DNA for the CDR3: TGTGCCAGCAGTCAAACCCGAGGGGAAGCTTTCTTT.

The rearrangement joins TRBV6-6 to TRBJ2-5; 9 nucleotides line up with TRBD2. CDR1 and CDR2 from the germline V gene are MNHNY and SVGAGI (reference sequence). V was pared by 0 bases and J by 3 bases, with 2 bases of the junction left unmatched. The CDR3 contains 15 residues. The CDR3 DNA sequence: TGTGCCAGCAGTTACTCGGCTAGCGGGGAAGAGACCCAGTACTTC. Protein product: CASSYSASGEETQYF.

The rearrangement links TRBV11-2 to TRBJ2-7; possibly TRBD1 for D (6 bases). The V and J ends lost 6 bases and 0 bases respectively, with 12 bases between them. CDR3 length equals 14 residues. The germline gives CDR1 SGHAT, CDR2 FQNNGV. The CDR3 sequence is CASSYGTPSYEQYF. In DNA, the CDR3 is TGTGCCAGCAGTTACGGGACACCCTCCTACGAGCAGTACTTC.